This TCR beta chain comes out of a study of cytomegalovirus exposure and HLA in healthy donors. Broader study findings: Clonal expansion was found to be greater in HLA-associated TCR beta chains than in equally common others in a later analysis.

Researchers ran the PCR with 60 Vbeta and 13 Jbeta primers. Sequencing was performed with immunoSEQ multiplex PCR; in TCRdb, only in-frame clones are kept and a portion is missing. Among 100,000 to 150,000 clones, 83% were seen once, and the ten largest hold roughly 1.4%. Germline-derived CDR1 and CDR2 are KGHSH and LQKENI. V shed 2 bases and J shed 3 bases, with 8 bases lying between them. This CDR3 is built from 13 residues. To note about this clone: Its antigen is not identified.

This clonotype originated in a man between 40 and 49 years old in good health and CMV-seronegative. The chain has TRBV18 and TRBJ2-7; no definite D call. Sequencing was done on a sample of PBMCs. This chain's CDR3 is CASSPSQDYEQYF. CDR3 DNA sequence: TGTGCCAGCTCACCATCGCAGGACTACGAGCAGTACTTC. Supplemented by reference TRBV18 and TRBJ2-7, the full variable domain reads NAGVMQNPRHLVRRRGQEARLRCSPMKGHSHVYWYRQLPEEGLKFMVYLQKENIIDESGMPKERFSAEFPKEGPSILRIQQVVRGDSAAYFCASSPSQDYEQYFGPGTRLTVT.